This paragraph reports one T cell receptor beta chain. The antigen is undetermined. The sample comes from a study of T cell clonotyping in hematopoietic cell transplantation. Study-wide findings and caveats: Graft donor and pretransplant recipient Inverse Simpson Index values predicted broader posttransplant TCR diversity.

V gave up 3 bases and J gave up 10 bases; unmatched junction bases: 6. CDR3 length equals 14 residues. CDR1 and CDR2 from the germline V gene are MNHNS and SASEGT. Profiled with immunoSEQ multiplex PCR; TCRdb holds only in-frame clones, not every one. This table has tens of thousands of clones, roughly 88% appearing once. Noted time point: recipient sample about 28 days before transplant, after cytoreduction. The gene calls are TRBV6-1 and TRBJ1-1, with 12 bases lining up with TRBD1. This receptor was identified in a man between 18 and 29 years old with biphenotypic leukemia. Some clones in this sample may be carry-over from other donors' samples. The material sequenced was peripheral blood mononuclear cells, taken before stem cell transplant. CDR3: CASSERWDRGRAFF. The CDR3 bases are TGTGCCAGCAGTGAGAGGTGGGACAGGGGGCGAGCTTTCTTT.